One and the same sample provided the 14 T cell receptor beta chains below, sequenced in a study of graft-versus-host responses after intestinal transplantation. Profiled with immunoSEQ multiplex PCR; TCRdb holds only in-frame clones, not every one. This sample yields 75,000 to 100,000 clones, of which approximately 85% are seen a single time; approximately 1.5% belongs to the top ten. Source: PBMCs, taken 255 days after intestinal transplant. The receptor set was obtained from a human patient who received an intestinal transplant, so some T cells may come from the graft donor.

The chain combines TRBV6-1 with TRBJ2-5; D is possibly TRBD1 or TRBD2 (6 bases each). This CDR3 is 14 amino acids long. Deletions cut 8 bases from V and 2 bases from J, with 15 bases between. Germline V gene data show CDR1 as MNHNS and CDR2 as SASEGT. Here the CDR3 reads CASARAGTQETQYF. The CDR3, as DNA: TGTGCCAGCGCCCGGGCGGGGACACAAGAGACCCAGTACTTC.

This chain uses TRBV19 with TRBJ1-1, with D possibly being TRBD1 (6 bases). CDR3 size: 15 residues. V lost 5 bases, J lost 3 bases, and 16 bases lay in between. Germline V CDR1 and CDR2: LNHDA, SQIVND (reference sequence). The CDR3 protein is CASSPGRGDDTEAFF. The CDR3 coding sequence is TGTGCCAGTAGTCCCGGGAGGGGGGATGACACTGAAGCTTTCTTT.

V is TRBV7-9 and J is TRBJ2-1, with 9 positions matching TRBD2. The CDR3 is made up of 14 amino acids. CDR1 and CDR2 (germline): SEHNR, FQNEAQ (reference sequence). Trimming removed 2 bases from V and 5 bases from J; junction bases left unmatched: 1. CDR3 coding DNA: TGTGCCAGCAGCTTAAGACTAGCGGACAATGAGCAGTTCTTC. Translation gives CASSLRLADNEQFF.

CDR3 DNA sequence: TGTGCCAGCTCACCGAGGGAGGGCTTCGCAGGGATTCAGTACTTC. This encodes CASSPREGFAGIQYF. The rearrangement links TRBV18 to TRBJ2-4, with TRBD2 identical over 7 bases. The CDR3 length is 15 residues. Per the germline V gene, CDR1 is KGHSH and CDR2 is LQKENI. The J segment lost 10 bases and the V segment lost 3 bases, leaving 12 bases of the junction unmatched.

The genes are TRBV7-6 and TRBJ2-3, with 7 positions matching TRBD2. The CDR3 extends over 15 amino acids. CDR1 and CDR2 from the germline V gene are SGHVS and FNYEAQ. J lost 1 base, V lost 5 bases, and 6 bases had no gene match. The CDR3 spells CASSGRAGGTDTQYF. For the CDR3, the DNA is TGTGCCAGCAGCGGCAGGGCGGGGGGCACAGATACGCAGTATTTT.

The V and J genes are TRBV29-1 and TRBJ2-7; D gene unclear. Germline CDR1 and CDR2: SQVTM and ANQGSEA. This CDR3 is built from 12 residues. V lost 4 bases, J lost 1 base, and 8 bases lay in between. This CDR3 is CSVGAGSYEQYV. The CDR3 DNA is TGCAGCGTTGGGGCCGGGTCCTACGAGCAGTACGTC.

This clone was counted a single time. The chain combines TRBV2 with TRBJ2-5; D is unclear. The length of the CDR3 is 11 residues. V was cut by 7 bases and J by 3 bases, with 6 bases left in between. Germline V gene sequence: CDR1 SNHLY, CDR2 FYNNEI. The chain's CDR3 is CASKAEETQYF. The CDR3 nucleotides read TGTGCCAGCAAGGCAGAAGAGACCCAGTACTTC.

The chain links TRBV21-1 to TRBJ2-1; TRBD1, the table's D call, lacks a check against the DNA. TRBV21-1 is tagged as a pseudogene. CDR3 length: 16 residues. In DNA, the CDR3 is TGTGCCAGCAGCACTACCGGGACAGGGGGACCCAATGAGCAGTTCTTC. Its translation is CASSTTGTGGPNEQFF.

This sequence joins TRBV6-5 and TRBJ2-5; D call uncertain. The CDR3 length is 13 residues. V lost 7 bases and J lost 4, with 13 bases in between. The germline CDR1 and CDR2 sequences are MNHEY and SVGAGI. The CDR3 DNA reads TGTGCCAGCACCACGAGGATTACAGAGACCCAGTACTTC. This gives the protein CASTTRITETQYF.

This clone was seen once. V gene TRBV6-5 combines with J gene TRBJ1-2; a weak D match, TRBD1 (5 bases). The CDR3 consists of 15 residues. With 6 bases removed from V and 4 bases from J, the gap between germline ends came to 18 bases. The germline gives CDR1 MNHEY, CDR2 SVGAGI. CDR3 sequence: CASRKDDGGLYGYTF. In nucleotides, the CDR3 is TGTGCCAGCAGGAAGGACGACGGGGGACTCTATGGCTACACCTTC.

The V and J genes are TRBV30 and TRBJ1-6; 8 bases match TRBD1. Per the germline V gene, CDR1 is GTSNPN and CDR2 is SVGIG (reference sequence). This CDR3 has 13 amino acids. The V segment lost 5 bases and the J segment 8 bases; nucleotides outside the gene matches: 5. In DNA, the CDR3 is TGTGCCTGGCGGGACAGGTCTGATTCACCCCTCCACTTT. As protein: CAWRDRSDSPLHF.

The chain links TRBV18 to TRBJ2-5; D is perhaps TRBD1 or TRBD2 (5 bases each). The J call is doubtful: the DNA matches TRBJ2-7 better. The CDR3 has 15 amino acids. Germline loops: CDR1 KGHSH, CDR2 LQKENI. CDR3 in amino acids: CASSPLSRGEDEQYF. Here the CDR3 DNA reads TGTGCCAGCTCACCATTGTCACGGGGCGAGGACGAGCAGTACTTC.

This chain joins TRBV9 and TRBJ1-2; unclear D gene. V lost 3 bases and J lost 2, with 11 bases in between. Germline CDR1 reads SGDLS; CDR2 reads YYNGEE. The CDR3 extends over 14 amino acids. In nucleotides, the CDR3 is TGTGCCAGCAGCGACAGTAGGAGGAACTATGGCTACACCTTC. Its protein is CASSDSRRNYGYTF.

The V call is TRBV4-1, the J call TRBJ2-7; 12 bases agree with TRBD2. Germline CDR1 MGHRA, CDR2 YSYEKL. The CDR3 is 15 amino acids. The V segment lost 4 bases and the J segment 5 bases; nucleotides outside the gene matches: 6. CDR3 sequence reads: CASSRTTSGRNEQYF. DNA for the CDR3: TGCGCCAGCAGCCGAACGACTAGCGGGAGAAACGAGCAGTACTTC.